Shown below are 25 T cell receptor beta chains from a single sample sequenced in a study of blood T cell repertoires in COVID-19. The table came from immunoSEQ multiplex PCR; TCRdb's copy has only in-frame clones and leaves some out. This sample has about 96,000 clones, with roughly 90% found just once. The sample comprised peripheral blood. The receptors come from a human donor with COVID-19, enrolled during active disease. The donor label of this sample is uncertain.

The rearrangement uses TRBV13 and TRBJ1-2; unclear D gene. CDR3 length equals 13 residues. Germline CDR1 is PRHDT and CDR2 is FYEKMQ (reference sequence). Trimming took 4 bases from V and 0 from J, leaving 6 bases between them. CDR3 loop: CASSSGTNYGYTF. Here the CDR3 DNA reads TGTGCCAGCAGCTCCGGGACTAACTATGGCTACACCTTC.

The chain has TRBV18 and TRBJ1-1, with a possible D match to TRBD1 (5 bases). V was pared by 8 bases and J by 3 bases, with 19 bases between. This CDR3 comprises 15 residues. CDR1 and CDR2 (germline): KGHSH, LQKENI. The CDR3 region is CASLRSGGEDTEAFF. As DNA, the CDR3 is TGTGCCAGCCTTCGGAGCGGGGGGGAAGACACTGAAGCTTTCTTT. Complete variable domain (other parts from reference TRBV18 and TRBJ1-1): NAGVMQNPRHLVRRRGQEARLRCSPMKGHSHVYWYRQLPEEGLKFMVYLQKENIIDESGMPKERFSAEFPKEGPSILRIQQVVRGDSAAYFCASLRSGGEDTEAFFGQGTRLTVV.

The V and J genes are TRBV5-1 and TRBJ1-2; possibly TRBD1 for D (5 bases). V lost 4 bases, J lost 6 bases, and 13 bases lay in between. CDR3 length equals 13 residues. CDR1 is SGHRS and CDR2 is YFSETQ in the germline V gene. This chain's CDR3 is CASSRGGDHGYTF. The CDR3 nucleotides are TGCGCCAGCAGCAGGGGTGGGGATCATGGCTACACCTTC.

This clone was seen a handful of times. The chain joins TRBV2 to TRBJ2-1; 8 bases are a match to TRBD1. Per germline, CDR1 SNHLY and CDR2 FYNNEI. V shed 6 bases, J shed 15 bases, and the junction held 10 bases outside the gene matches. This CDR3 spans 12 amino acids. The CDR3 loop is CASRVMTGAGFF. As DNA, the CDR3 is TGTGCCAGCAGAGTAATGACAGGGGCCGGGTTCTTC.

This chain joins TRBV5-1 and TRBJ1-2; possible D gene TRBD1, 6 bases. V was pared by 4 bases and J by 2 bases, with 12 bases between. Germline lookup yields CDR1 SGHRS and CDR2 YFSETQ. This CDR3 contains 14 residues. The CDR3 nucleotides read TGCGCCAGCAGCCCGGACAGCATAAACTATGGCTACACCTTC. Residues: CASSPDSINYGYTF. Filled out from reference TRBV5-1 and TRBJ1-2, the complete variable domain reads KAGVTQTPRYLIKTRGQQVTLSCSPISGHRSVSWYQQTPGQGLQFLFEYFSETQRNKGNFPGRFSGRQFSNSRSEMNVSTLELGDSALYLCASSPDSINYGYTFGSGTRLTVV.

This clone was seen more than once but under ten times. This sequence joins TRBV5-1 and TRBJ1-6, with D hard to call. The V gene lost 0 bases and the J gene lost 8 bases, with 9 bases spanning the gap. Germline CDR1 SGHRS, CDR2 YFSETQ. This CDR3 spans 14 amino acids. CDR3 coding DNA: TGCGCCAGCAGCTTGGCCGCCGGGGATTCACCCCTCCACTTT. Its protein product is CASSLAAGDSPLHF.

The rearrangement joins TRBV3-1 (or the pseudogene TRBV3-2) to TRBJ1-4; TRBD1 matches 9 bases. Germline CDR1 and CDR2: LGHDT and YNNKEL (reference sequence). This CDR3 comprises 16 residues. J lost 7 bases, V lost 5 bases, and 11 bases had no gene match. The CDR3 nucleotides read TGTGCCAGCAGCACCATCCCGGGGACAGGGTCTGAAAAACTGTTTTTT. It translates to CASSTIPGTGSEKLFF.

This sequence joins TRBV3-1 (or the pseudogene TRBV3-2) and TRBJ1-1; no clear D. Germline CDR1 and CDR2: LGHDT and YNNKEL (reference sequence). This CDR3 spans 19 amino acids. Trimming took off 0 bases at V and 0 bases at J, with 20 bases between the two ends. This CDR3 reads CASSQDGGIPSSMNTEAFF. The CDR3 DNA sequence: TGTGCCAGCAGCCAAGACGGCGGGATCCCTTCTTCCATGAACACTGAAGCTTTCTTT.

This sequence joins TRBV7-2 and TRBJ1-2; 9 positions agree with TRBD1. Germline loops: CDR1 SGHTA, CDR2 FQGNSA. Trimming took 2 bases from V and 4 from J; bases not matched to a gene: 5. This CDR3 contains 15 residues. In DNA, the CDR3 is TGTGCCAGCAGCTTAAAAACAGGGGGCGGCTATGGCTACACCTTC. Encoded protein: CASSLKTGGGYGYTF.

This chain uses TRBV29-1 with TRBJ1-5; 7 bases map to TRBD1. V shed 4 bases and J 7 bases; nucleotides not matched to a gene: 7. CDR1 is SQVTM, CDR2 ANQGSEA, per germline. This CDR3 is built from 13 residues. The CDR3 coding sequence is TGCAGCGTTGCGACAGGGTCAGACCAGCCCCAGCATTTT. This translates into CSVATGSDQPQHF.

V usage is TRBV5-1 and J usage is TRBJ1-2; 7 nucleotides align to TRBD1. The CDR3 length is 16 residues. The junction had 5 bases not matched to a gene; V was cut back by 0 bases and J by 0 bases. CDR1 is SGHRS, CDR2 YFSETQ, per germline. In nucleotides, the CDR3 is TGCGCCAGCAGCTTGGCCTTAGGGACAGCTAACTATGGCTACACCTTC. Encoded protein: CASSLALGTANYGYTF.

The CDR3 spells CASSSQQGGIQYF. The CDR3 DNA reads TGTGCCAGCAGTTCCCAGCAGGGGGGCATTCAGTACTTC. V gene TRBV12-3 or TRBV12-4 combines with J gene TRBJ2-4; the D gene is possibly TRBD1 (7 bases). With 4 bases removed from V and 9 bases from J, the gap between germline ends came to 13 bases. CDR3 length equals 13 residues.

V usage is TRBV15 and J usage is TRBJ2-1; D remains unclear. Deletions cut 0 bases from V and 6 bases from J, with 12 bases between. Germline V gives CDR1 LNHNV, CDR2 YYDKDF (reference sequence). The CDR3 spans 15 residues. CDR3 DNA sequence: TGTGCCACCAGCAGAGATATTGCAGCGTCCAATGAGCAGTTCTTC. As protein: CATSRDIAASNEQFF.

The chain is built from TRBV18 and TRBJ1-4, with a possible D match to TRBD1 (6 bases). Germline CDR1 reads KGHSH; CDR2 reads LQKENI. This CDR3 contains 12 residues. Trimming shortened V by 2 bases and J by 8 bases, and 6 bases separated the two germline ends. CDR3 nucleotides: TGTGCCAGCTCACCAAGGGGGGAAAAACTGTTTTTT. This translates into CASSPRGEKLFF.

The chain uses TRBV28 and TRBJ1-1; 7 positions match TRBD1. J lost 3 bases, V lost 8 bases, and 6 bases had no gene match. Germline CDR1 and CDR2: MDHEN and SYDVKM. The CDR3 has 13 residues. CDR3: CASSGGRDTEAFF. The CDR3 DNA follows: TGTGCCAGCTCAGGGGGTCGGGACACTGAAGCTTTCTTT.

This clone was picked up one time. The genes are TRBV19 and TRBJ1-1; D is unresolved. V lost 2 bases and J 4 bases, leaving 11 bases between the germline ends. Germline V CDR1 and CDR2: LNHDA, SQIVND (reference sequence). This CDR3 region has 14 residues. This CDR3 reads CASSIRGGSTEAFF. The CDR3 coding sequence is TGTGCCAGTAGTATACGGGGTGGTAGCACTGAAGCTTTCTTT.

CDR3 in DNA: TGTGCCACCTCCCCGGGAGGTTTGGGGGCCACCCAACTGTTTTTT. Translating gives CATSPGGLGATQLFF. This chain joins TRBV15 and TRBJ1-4, with D perhaps TRBD1 (6 bases). V lost 8 bases and J lost 12, with 25 bases in between. The CDR3 is 15 amino acids. In germline, CDR1 is LNHNV, CDR2 YYDKDF (reference sequence).

This clone is a singleton in its sample. This chain's CDR3 is CASSNRGYTEAFF. CDR3 in DNA: TGTGCCAGCAGTAACAGGGGTTATACTGAAGCTTTCTTT. The V gene is TRBV2, the J gene TRBJ1-1; 7 nucleotides align to TRBD1. The CDR3 contains 13 residues. Germline V gene sequence: CDR1 SNHLY, CDR2 FYNNEI. The trim removed 5 bases at V and 5 bases at J, leaving 5 bases unmatched.

This clone was seen a handful of times. The J gene is TRBJ1-6, the V gene TRBV6-4; D uncertain. Between the trimmed V and J ends, which lost 3 bases and 7 bases, there was a span of 10 bases. This CDR3 is built from 14 residues. Germline-derived CDR1 and CDR2 are MRHNA and SNTAGT. This CDR3 reads CASSDTSLNSPLHF. In DNA form, the CDR3 reads TGTGCCAGCAGTGATACAAGTTTGAATTCACCCCTCCACTTT.

The CDR3 DNA reads as TGTGCCATCGCCCCAGACAGGGGGGGCGGGGAGCTGTTTTTT. It yields the protein CAIAPDRGGGELFF. The J gene is TRBJ2-2, the V gene TRBV10-3; TRBD1 aligns across 9 bases. V was pared by 8 bases and J by 7 bases, with 8 bases of the junction left unmatched. The CDR3 runs to 14 residues. Germline V gene lookup returns CDR1 ENHRY and CDR2 SYGVKD.

The chain links TRBV12-3 or TRBV12-4 to TRBJ1-2, with 8 positions matching TRBD1. Unmatched junction bases numbered 5, after V lost 5 bases and J lost 6 bases. CDR3 length: 13 amino acids. CDR3 nucleotide sequence: TGTGCCAGCAGTCCGGACAGGGTGGATGGCTACACCTTC. Translation: CASSPDRVDGYTF.

This clone was seen once. V is TRBV3-1 (or the pseudogene TRBV3-2) and J is TRBJ2-1, with D possibly matching TRBD1 (6 bases). Per germline, CDR1 LGHDT and CDR2 YNNKEL (reference sequence). The V end lost 3 bases, the J end lost 8 bases, and 8 bases lay between the germline ends. This CDR3 contains 12 residues. The chain's CDR3 is CASSHEGDEQFF. CDR3 coding DNA: TGTGCCAGCAGCCACGAGGGGGATGAGCAGTTCTTC.

The chain carries TRBV9 and TRBJ1-6; TRBD1 aligns across 7 bases. The CDR3 contains 13 residues. Germline trimming cut 4 bases from V and 16 bases from J; bases unmatched to any gene: 11. Germline-derived CDR1 and CDR2 are SGDLS and YYNGEE. The CDR3 sequence is CASSSGTDSSLHF. The CDR3 DNA reads as TGTGCCAGCAGCTCAGGGACAGACTCCTCTCTCCACTTT.

The rearrangement links TRBV11-2 to TRBJ2-7, with D tentatively TRBD2 (5 bases). The CDR3 is 15 residues long. The V gene lost 3 bases and the J gene lost 0 bases, with 12 bases spanning the gap. The germline gives CDR1 SGHAT, CDR2 FQNNGV. DNA for the CDR3: TGTGCCAGCAGCTTTACCTACCGGGGCTCCTACGAGCAGTACTTC. Translating it yields CASSFTYRGSYEQYF.

This sequence joins TRBV11-2 and TRBJ1-2, with a weak D call TRBD1 (6 bases). Looked up from germline, CDR1 is SGHAT and CDR2 is FQNNGV. The V end lost 3 bases, the J end lost 0 bases, and 11 bases lay between the germline ends. The CDR3 loop spans 15 amino acids. The CDR3 protein is CASSLMTGSNYGYTF. The CDR3 region has the DNA TGTGCCAGCAGCTTGATGACAGGATCTAACTATGGCTACACCTTC.